This is a list of T cell receptor beta chains from one sample in a study of identical twins. TCRdb used MiXCR to reprocess the 5' RACE reads, holding one entry per CDR3 protein. The table records 450,000 or so distinct CDR3 sequences, 20% to 25% of them present only once. The data were also submitted as part of a second study, on T cells expressing NK-cell markers.

The sequenced material came from CD4+ T cells sorted from blood. Source of these receptors: a woman aged 18-35 years in good health. CDR3s include the opening cysteine and the closing phenylalanine or tryptophan. Fields, in order: V gene, J gene, CDR3 protein.

V gene: TRBV7-3; J gene: TRBJ2-5; CDR3 protein: CASSLPRLAAETQYF
V gene: TRBV5-1; J gene: TRBJ2-3; CDR3 protein: CASSLPGQWEDTQYF
V gene: TRBV5-1; J gene: TRBJ1-2; CDR3 protein: CASTRLGQGNYGYTF
V gene: TRBV7-8; J gene: TRBJ1-2; CDR3 protein: CASAEANYGYTF
V gene: TRBV20-1; J gene: TRBJ1-4; CDR3 protein: CSASSQGAGEKLFF
V gene: TRBV14; J gene: TRBJ1-1; CDR3 protein: CASSQVRGIGTEAFF
V gene: TRBV7-2; J gene: TRBJ2-7; CDR3 protein: CASSLTSGNSYEQYF
V gene: TRBV6-1; J gene: TRBJ2-7; CDR3 protein: CASRGDRVGNEQYF
V gene: TRBV12-3/TRBV12-4; J gene: TRBJ2-2; CDR3 protein: CASSLGDRANTGELFF
V gene: TRBV4-3; J gene: TRBJ2-3; CDR3 protein: CASSQDHLGLAGGTQYF
V gene: TRBV11-3; J gene: TRBJ2-2; CDR3 protein: CASSPGEWAGELFF
V gene: TRBV20-1; J gene: TRBJ2-5; CDR3 protein: CSALGQGDVQYF
V gene: TRBV5-1; J gene: TRBJ1-2; CDR3 protein: CASSGDATALSYGYTF
V gene: TRBV20-1; J gene: TRBJ2-1; CDR3 protein: CSAPPGQGRNEQFF
V gene: TRBV20-1; J gene: TRBJ2-3; CDR3 protein: CSAPPWTDTQYF
V gene: TRBV20-1; J gene: TRBJ1-2; CDR3 protein: CSARDRDSGYTF
V gene: TRBV4-1; J gene: TRBJ2-3; CDR3 protein: CASGGQGTDTQYF
V gene: TRBV20-1; J gene: TRBJ2-2; CDR3 protein: CSASSGGGTDTGELFF
V gene: TRBV12-3/TRBV12-4; J gene: TRBJ2-5; CDR3 protein: CASSLSRRTGETQYF
V gene: TRBV12-3/TRBV12-4; J gene: TRBJ2-3; CDR3 protein: CASSPMNTQYF
V gene: TRBV7-2; J gene: TRBJ2-7; CDR3 protein: CASSFRQTGYEQYF
V gene: TRBV20-1; J gene: TRBJ2-1; CDR3 protein: CSAPAGGSYNEQFF
V gene: TRBV7-9; J gene: TRBJ2-3; CDR3 protein: CASSLGDKGSDTQYF
V gene: TRBV7-2; J gene: TRBJ2-7; CDR3 protein: CASSLVGGSSYEQYF
V gene: TRBV27; J gene: TRBJ2-5; CDR3 protein: CASSLQGKRTQYF
V gene: TRBV5-1; J gene: TRBJ1-1; CDR3 protein: CASSGTAENTEAFF
V gene: TRBV20-1; J gene: TRBJ2-4; CDR3 protein: CSASGALGYIQYF
V gene: TRBV6-5; J gene: TRBJ1-1; CDR3 protein: CASSSSRDTEAFF
V gene: TRBV4-1; J gene: TRBJ2-7; CDR3 protein: CASSQASGNYEQYF
V gene: TRBV7-9; J gene: TRBJ1-5; CDR3 protein: CASSFSQGYSNQPQHF
V gene: TRBV20-1; J gene: TRBJ2-1; CDR3 protein: CSAKLAGSYNEQFF
V gene: TRBV12-3/TRBV12-4; J gene: TRBJ2-2; CDR3 protein: CASTFRYDSPRTGELFF
V gene: TRBV7-3; J gene: TRBJ2-2; CDR3 protein: CASSLTGRSSELFF
V gene: TRBV12-3/TRBV12-4; J gene: TRBJ1-2; CDR3 protein: CATSESGVSSYTF
V gene: TRBV7-2; J gene: TRBJ2-7; CDR3 protein: CASSLSPNLEQYF
V gene: TRBV5-5; J gene: TRBJ2-1; CDR3 protein: CASSILAGGPHEQFF
V gene: TRBV7-2; J gene: TRBJ2-1; CDR3 protein: CASSLPIGGEQFF
V gene: TRBV7-9; J gene: TRBJ1-1; CDR3 protein: CASSKTRDEAFF
V gene: TRBV20-1; J gene: TRBJ2-5; CDR3 protein: CSAFAGGQETQYF
V gene: TRBV20-1; J gene: TRBJ2-7; CDR3 protein: CSARGGRGLEQYF
V gene: TRBV29-1; J gene: TRBJ2-3; CDR3 protein: CSALAGVGDTQYF
V gene: TRBV6-5; J gene: TRBJ2-7; CDR3 protein: CASKFQTDSYEQYF
V gene: TRBV7-9; J gene: TRBJ2-1; CDR3 protein: CAQRGGNEQFF
V gene: TRBV5-1; J gene: TRBJ2-7; CDR3 protein: CASSPQLAGHEQYF
V gene: TRBV20-1; J gene: TRBJ2-3; CDR3 protein: CSARTNTDTQYF
V gene: TRBV5-1; J gene: TRBJ2-4; CDR3 protein: CASSLFPLAGDKNIQYF
V gene: TRBV10-3; J gene: TRBJ1-5; CDR3 protein: CATRGLNQPQHF
V gene: TRBV12-3/TRBV12-4; J gene: TRBJ2-7; CDR3 protein: CASGRPGASYEQYF
V gene: TRBV12-3/TRBV12-4; J gene: TRBJ2-1; CDR3 protein: CASSLGPGTYEQFF
V gene: TRBV7-8; J gene: TRBJ2-2; CDR3 protein: CASSSGTSLITGELFF